This T cell receptor (beta chain) originates from a study of shared clonotypes between healthy human individuals. TCRdb keeps only in-frame clones here, not all; method: immunoSEQ multiplex PCR. The repertoire consists of roughly 1,100,000 clones, with around 74% occurring once and the leading ten covering 1.4% to 1.5%. This CDR3 is built from 11 residues. CDR1 SGHTA and CDR2 FQGNSA come from the germline V gene. V was clipped by 1 base and J by 6 bases, with 3 bases between them. The sequence came from a man aged 18-30 years in good health. This rearrangement joins TRBV7-2 to TRBJ2-5; no clear D. The specimen sequenced was memory CD4+ T cells sorted from blood. The subset is: CD45RA-negative fraction. The CDR3 here is CASSLGQTQYF. CDR3 in DNA: TGTGCCAGCAGCTTAGGGCAGACCCAGTACTTC.